The next 15 T cell receptor beta chains were all read from a single sample in a study of T cell repertoires in cytomegalovirus infection. No antigen has been identified for these receptors. TCRdb itself ran the reads through MiXCR, one entry per CDR3 protein. The sample includes about 340,000 distinct CDR3 sequences, 25% to 35% of them seen just once. The material sequenced was cultured PBMCs, taken from culture after CMV antigen stimulation. The receptors come from a human donor in good health (CMV status not recorded). Some clones in this sample may be carry-over from other donors' samples.

The chain employs TRBV19 and TRBJ2-3; 8 positions match TRBD2. Unmatched junction bases numbered 10, after V lost 7 bases and J lost 4 bases. Germline V gene lookup returns CDR1 LNHDA and CDR2 SQIVND (reference sequence). This CDR3 comprises 15 residues. CDR3 DNA sequence: TGTGCCAGTACGACAGCGGGAGAATCCCCAGATACGCAGTATTTT. Translated, it gives CASTTAGESPDTQYF.

V is TRBV7-3 and J is TRBJ1-4, with a tentative D call TRBD1 (5 bases). Germline loops: CDR1 SGHTA, CDR2 FQGTGA. Trimming pared 5 bases from V and 7 bases from J, leaving 14 bases between. CDR3 size: 14 residues. Here the CDR3 DNA reads TGTGCCAGCAGCACCAGACAGTGCGGTGAAAAACTGTTTTTT. Translated, it gives CASSTRQCGEKLFF.

To note about this clonotype: This sequence may be a read error, since a much larger clone differs from it by one base. The chain joins TRBV7-9 to TRBJ2-7; 9 bases match TRBD2. Trimming cost V 1 base and J 0 bases; bases outside gene matches: 4. The CDR3 is made up of 16 amino acids. The germline V gene encodes CDR1 SEHNR and CDR2 FQNEAQ (reference sequence). In DNA, the CDR3 is TGTGCCAGCAGCTTAGTGGGTAGCGGGAGCTCCTACGAGCAGTACTTC. This codes for CASSLVGSGSSYEQYF.

The V gene is TRBV9, the J gene TRBJ2-5; 9 bases agree with TRBD2. Germline V gene sequence: CDR1 SGDLS, CDR2 YYNGEE. The CDR3 consists of 15 residues. The ends lost 0 bases at V and 5 bases at J; junction bases unmatched: 5. The CDR3 DNA reads TGTGCCAGCAGCGTAGAGGCGGGAGGGGGGGAGACCCAGTACTTC. Encoded protein: CASSVEAGGGETQYF.

The rearrangement uses TRBV11-2 and TRBJ2-2, with TRBD2 matching over 12 bases. Germline V lookup: CDR1 SGHAT, CDR2 FQNNGV. This CDR3 has 18 amino acids. V shed 6 bases and J 7 bases; nucleotides not matched to a gene: 15. CDR3 DNA sequence: TGTGCCAGCAGATTGGGACTAGCGGGCGGAAAGCAAGTCGGGGAGCTGTTTTTT. This codes for CASRLGLAGGKQVGELFF.

This clonotype appeared a few times. This chain joins TRBV6-5 and TRBJ2-2; D might be TRBD1 (5 bases). The CDR3 sequence is 16 residues long. Germline V gives CDR1 MNHEY, CDR2 SVGAGI. Between the trimmed V and J ends, which lost 5 bases and 0 bases, there was a span of 13 bases. CDR3 DNA: TGTGCCAGCAGTGGACAAGAAAGCCCGAACACCGGGGAGCTGTTTTTT. Amino acid sequence: CASSGQESPNTGELFF.

This clonotype was observed a few times. The rearrangement uses TRBV9 and TRBJ2-1; 9 nucleotides align to TRBD2. The V gene's germline CDR1 is SGDLS and CDR2 YYNGEE. CDR3 length: 16 amino acids. J lost 9 bases, V lost 2 bases, and 12 bases had no gene match. CDR3 sequence (DNA): TGTGCCAGCAGCGTTCCCGGCGGGGGGGCCTTGTCTGAGCAGTTCTTC. Its protein is CASSVPGGGALSEQFF.

The chain links TRBV5-1 to TRBJ1-5; D unclear. The CDR3 sequence is 13 residues long. Trimming took off 4 bases at V and 0 bases at J, with 5 bases between the two ends. Germline CDR1 is SGHRS and CDR2 is YFSETQ. The CDR3 region is CASSPRSNQPQHF. CDR3 nucleotide sequence: TGCGCCAGCAGCCCCCGTAGCAATCAGCCCCAGCATTTT. Drawing the rest from reference TRBV5-1 and TRBJ1-5, the complete variable domain is KAGVTQTPRYLIKTRGQQVTLSCSPISGHRSVSWYQQTPGQGLQFLFEYFSETQRNKGNFPGRFSGRQFSNSRSEMNVSTLELGDSALYLCASSPRSNQPQHFGDGTRLSIL.

CDR3 bases: TGCAGTGCTAGCTTTCCTGCGCAGGGTGAGGAGACCCAGTACTTC. Translated, it gives CSASFPAQGEETQYF. The gene calls are TRBV20-1 and TRBJ2-5; weak D call: TRBD1 (5 bases). Germline lookup yields CDR1 DFQATT and CDR2 SNEGSKA (reference sequence). Trimming took 3 bases from V and 5 from J, leaving 19 bases between them. This CDR3 has 15 amino acids.

The J gene is TRBJ2-2, the V gene TRBV7-8; 11 positions agree with TRBD2. Germline assignment: CDR1 SGHVS and CDR2 FQNEAQ. This CDR3 spans 15 amino acids. V was pared by 5 bases and J by 7 bases, with 6 bases of the junction left unmatched. The CDR3 reads CASSKAGLADGELFF. In nucleotides, the CDR3 is TGTGCCAGCAGCAAAGCGGGACTAGCGGACGGGGAGCTGTTTTTT.

This clonotype came up a few times. The chain recombines TRBV6-5 with TRBJ1-4, with 8 bases identical to TRBD1. V trimming: 0 bases; J trimming: 5 bases; junction bases outside the gene matches: 2. Germline V gives CDR1 MNHEY, CDR2 SVGAGI. There are 15 residues in the CDR3. DNA for the CDR3: TGTGCCAGCAGTTACTCACAGGGGGGGAATGAAAAACTGTTTTTT. Translated: CASSYSQGGNEKLFF.

The gene calls are TRBV28 and TRBJ1-2; D unresolved. The CDR3 is 13 amino acids. The germline V and J ends were trimmed by 5 bases and 7 bases, with 14 bases remaining between them. CDR1 and CDR2 from the germline V gene are MDHEN and SYDVKM. The CDR3 nucleotides read TGTGCCAGCAGTGACACGGCGGGATTTGGCTACACCTTC. This sequence encodes CASSDTAGFGYTF.

The table lists this clonotype with many counts. J is TRBJ1-1 and V is TRBV12-3 or TRBV12-4; D might be TRBD1 (5 bases). This CDR3 region has 14 residues. Trimming took off 5 bases at V and 0 bases at J, with 10 bases between the two ends. This chain's CDR3 is CASSAGTVNTEAFF. DNA of the CDR3: TGTGCCAGCAGTGCCGGGACGGTGAACACTGAAGCTTTCTTT.

CDR3 residues: CASSQGLEDTGELFF. The CDR3 bases are TGTGCCAGCAGCCAAGGACTAGAGGACACCGGGGAGCTGTTTTTT. The chain uses TRBV16 and TRBJ2-2; TRBD2 matches at 7 bases. Germline trimming cut 2 bases from V and 3 bases from J; bases unmatched to any gene: 3. CDR3 length: 15 amino acids. CDR1 and CDR2 (germline): KGHSY, FQNENV.

The chain combines TRBV3-1 with TRBJ2-3, with a weak D call TRBD2 (5 bases). Trimming pared 2 bases from V and 5 bases from J, leaving 20 bases between. From germline, CDR1 is LGHDT and CDR2 YNNKEL (reference sequence). This CDR3 is built from 17 residues. Here the CDR3 DNA reads TGTGCCAGCAGCCAAAATCCTGCGGGTCCACTGGGAGATACGCAGTATTTT. Translating it yields CASSQNPAGPLGDTQYF.